This passage covers 10 T cell receptor beta chains from one sample sequenced in a study of regulatory T cells in long-lasting Graves disease. According to the study, TCR beta libraries were built with iRepertoire HTBI primers and CDR3-region Arm-PCR. TCRdb itself ran the multiplex PCR reads through MiXCR, one entry per CDR3 protein. The data contain more than 650,000 distinct CDR3 sequences, around 32% of them singletons. Time point specified: persistent/refractory GD, antithyroid drugs over 5 years with positive TRAb. Extracted PBMC RNA gave rise to the TCR library. The sequencing here drew on peripheral blood mononuclear cells (PBMCs), taken when the disease was refractory, from a patient treated with antithyroid drugs. These receptor sequences come from a female donor with Graves disease.

The V gene is TRBV7-3, the J gene TRBJ1-1; no clear D. Trimming shortened V by 1 base and J by 4 bases, and 16 bases separated the two germline ends. This CDR3 has 16 amino acids. The germline V gene has CDR1 SGHTA and CDR2 FQGTGA. CDR3 in DNA: TGTGCCAGCAGCTTAAGCCATCCGGGGAAGGGCACTGAAGCTTTCTTT. This codes for CASSLSHPGKGTEAFF.

This clonotype showed up just a few times. V gene TRBV3-1 combines with J gene TRBJ1-5; D is uncertain. Germline V CDR1 and CDR2: LGHDT, YNNKEL (reference sequence). The CDR3 sequence is 15 residues long. V was cut by 4 bases and J by 3 bases, with 13 bases left in between. CDR3 protein: CASSPALAINQPQHF. CDR3 nucleotide sequence: TGTGCCAGCAGCCCCGCCCTAGCGATCAATCAGCCCCAGCATTTT.

This clonotype turned up a few times. The rearrangement links TRBV30 to TRBJ1-4, with no clear D. This CDR3 is built from 13 residues. Germline V gene sequence: CDR1 GTSNPN, CDR2 SVGIG (reference sequence). V was trimmed by 3 bases and J by 6 bases, leaving 11 bases between them. CDR3 amino acids: CAWSPRRDEKLFF. CDR3 nucleotide sequence: TGTGCCTGGAGCCCTCGACGGGATGAAAAACTGTTTTTT.

V usage is TRBV18 and J usage is TRBJ2-7; D not certain. Trimming removed 3 bases from V and 1 base from J, with 10 bases in between. The germline gives CDR1 KGHSH, CDR2 LQKENI. The CDR3 runs 14 residues. This chain's CDR3 is CASSPSAGSYEQYF. In DNA, the CDR3 is TGTGCCAGCTCACCCTCGGCTGGGTCCTACGAGCAGTACTTC.

This clonotype has a handful of counts. This sequence joins TRBV20-1 and TRBJ1-5; no definite D call. The CDR3 runs 14 residues. Germline loops: CDR1 DFQATT, CDR2 SNEGSKA (reference sequence). Trimming stripped 6 bases from V and 0 bases from J, with 12 bases between. For the CDR3, the DNA is TGCAGTGCGCGAACAGAGTATAGCAATCAGCCCCAGCATTTT. It specifies CSARTEYSNQPQHF.

This clonotype was seen a handful of times. The chain has TRBV28 and TRBJ2-3; 7 bases are shared with TRBD1. The CDR3 covers 16 residues. J was trimmed by 0 bases and V by 2 bases; bases with no gene match: 5. Germline V gives CDR1 MDHEN, CDR2 SYDVKM. CDR3 amino acids: CASSLGDRASTDTQYF. Written as DNA, the CDR3 is TGTGCCAGCAGTTTAGGGGACAGAGCTAGCACAGATACGCAGTATTTT.

A few counts support this clonotype. The V and J genes are TRBV27 and TRBJ2-2; D possibly corresponds to TRBD1 (6 bases). V lost 3 bases and J lost 6, with 11 bases in between. CDR1 is MNHEY and CDR2 is SMNVEV in the germline V gene (reference sequence). The CDR3 totals 14 residues. CDR3 coding DNA: TGTGCCAGCAGTTTGTACAGGGTTTCCGGGGAGCTGTTTTTT. It yields the protein CASSLYRVSGELFF.

The genes are TRBV24-1 and TRBJ2-7; possible D gene TRBD2, 7 bases. The CDR3 is made up of 15 amino acids. V gave up 4 bases and J gave up 3 bases, with 15 bases separating them. In germline, CDR1 is KGHDR, CDR2 SFDVKD. CDR3 bases: TGTGCCACCAGTGACCCGAAGCGGGGACACTACGAGCAGTACTTC. Translated, it gives CATSDPKRGHYEQYF.

V and J are TRBV6-1 and TRBJ2-7; 10 bases are shared with TRBD1. Germline-derived CDR1 and CDR2 are MNHNS and SASEGT. V lost 9 bases and J lost 1; bases outside the gene matches: 6. The CDR3 is made up of 14 amino acids. The CDR3 nucleotides are TGTGCCAGTGAGGCGGGACAGGGGTCCTACGAGCAGTACTTC. Translation: CASEAGQGSYEQYF.

This clonotype was seen more than once but under ten times. One junction end does not reproduce the germline sequence, and a read error may be involved. The chain joins TRBV28 to TRBJ1-2, with a tentative D call TRBD1 (5 bases). The CDR3 is 13 residues long. Germline lookup yields CDR1 MDHEN and CDR2 SYDVKM. The CDR3 DNA reads TGTGCCAGCAGTTTATCTACGACCGGGACGCGGTGCTTC. Translated, it gives CASSLSTTGTRCF.